The 31 T cell receptor beta chains below come from one sample, sequenced in a study of blood T cell repertoires in COVID-19. Some clones are missing from TCRdb's copy, which holds only in-frame ones; the method was immunoSEQ multiplex PCR. Among about 150,000 clones listed, more than 75% were seen once. The sequenced sample was peripheral blood. The receptors shown here come from a man older than 75 with acute or convalescent COVID-19.

This sequence joins TRBV6-5 and TRBJ1-1, with TRBD1 identical over 7 bases. The CDR3 loop spans 14 amino acids. V lost 6 bases to trimming and J lost 5 bases; unmatched junction nucleotides: 9. CDR1 is MNHEY, CDR2 SVGAGI, per germline. CDR3 protein: CASRPGRGRTEAFF. CDR3 sequence (DNA): TGTGCCAGCAGACCGGGCAGGGGGAGAACTGAAGCTTTCTTT.

In its sample, this clone was seen once. V is TRBV11-3 and J is TRBJ2-1, with no clear D. V dropped 5 bases and J dropped 5 bases, with 13 bases sitting between them. The CDR3 is made up of 14 amino acids. CDR1 and CDR2 (germline): SGHNT, YENEEA. This CDR3 reads CASSPSSTNNEQFF. The CDR3 coding sequence is TGTGCCAGCAGCCCCTCCAGTACGAACAATGAGCAGTTCTTC. Using reference TRBV11-3 and TRBJ2-1 for the parts outside the CDR3, the full variable domain is EAGVVQSPRYKIIEKKQPVAFWCNPISGHNTLYWYLQNLGQGPELLIRYENEEAVDDSQLPKDRFSAERLKGVDSTLKIQPAELGDSAVYLCASSPSSTNNEQFFGPGTRLTVL.

This clone has a single count. The genes are TRBV5-4 and TRBJ2-5; D perhaps matches TRBD1 (5 bases). The V end lost 0 bases, the J end lost 3 bases, and 9 bases lay between the germline ends. Germline loops: CDR1 SGHNT, CDR2 YYREEE (reference sequence). The CDR3 contains 14 residues. This CDR3 is CASSLGLGEETQYF. CDR3 coding DNA: TGTGCCAGCAGCTTGGGGCTAGGGGAAGAGACCCAGTACTTC.

The chain recombines TRBV18 with TRBJ2-1, with no clear D. The CDR3 loop spans 13 amino acids. Trimming shortened V by 3 bases and J by 4 bases, and 7 bases separated the two germline ends. Germline CDR1 is KGHSH and CDR2 is LQKENI. The CDR3 here is CASSPRTYNEQFF. DNA for the CDR3: TGTGCCAGCTCACCGAGAACTTACAATGAGCAGTTCTTC.

This chain connects TRBV28 to TRBJ2-7, with 11 bases lining up with TRBD2. The CDR3 is made up of 13 amino acids. Germline CDR1 MDHEN, CDR2 SYDVKM. The trim removed 3 bases at V and 6 bases at J, leaving 1 base unmatched. The CDR3 here is CASSFGLAGEQYF. DNA for the CDR3: TGTGCCAGCAGTTTCGGACTAGCGGGCGAGCAGTACTTC.

The genes are TRBV30 and TRBJ1-6; 8 nucleotides line up with TRBD1. CDR1 GTSNPN and CDR2 SVGIG come from the germline V gene (reference sequence). The CDR3 loop spans 14 amino acids. J was trimmed by 13 bases and V by 0 bases; bases with no gene match: 8. The CDR3 nucleotides read TGTGCCTGGAGTGTTCAGGGGGCGCCGGGTCCCCTCCACTTT. Translated: CAWSVQGAPGPLHF.

The V and J genes are TRBV9 and TRBJ2-1; TRBD2 matches 8 bases. V trimming: 4 bases; J trimming: 1 base; junction bases outside the gene matches: 4. This CDR3 comprises 15 residues. CDR1 is SGDLS, CDR2 YYNGEE, per germline. CDR3 in amino acids: CASSPGGESYNEQFF. The CDR3, as DNA: TGTGCCAGCAGCCCGGGGGGGGAGTCCTACAATGAGCAGTTCTTC.

This clone was seen just once. J is TRBJ2-7 and V is TRBV3-1 (or the pseudogene TRBV3-2), with D perhaps TRBD1 (6 bases). This CDR3 is built from 12 residues. Germline CDR1 LGHDT, CDR2 YNNKEL (reference sequence). V dropped 4 bases and J dropped 7 bases, with 11 bases sitting between them. The CDR3 bases are TGTGCCAGCAGCCTGATTCAGGGGGAGCAGTACTTC. It is translated as CASSLIQGEQYF.

The V gene is TRBV11-3, the J gene TRBJ2-1; possibly TRBD2 for D (6 bases). The CDR3 covers 16 residues. V was clipped by 5 bases and J by 0 bases, with 14 bases between them. Germline V gene lookup returns CDR1 SGHNT and CDR2 YENEEA. CDR3 in DNA: TGTGCCAGCAGCCCCAACCTAGCGAGCTCCTACAATGAGCAGTTCTTC. This codes for CASSPNLASSYNEQFF. Together with reference TRBV11-3 and TRBJ2-1, the CDR3 gives the full variable domain: EAGVVQSPRYKIIEKKQPVAFWCNPISGHNTLYWYLQNLGQGPELLIRYENEEAVDDSQLPKDRFSAERLKGVDSTLKIQPAELGDSAVYLCASSPNLASSYNEQFFGPGTRLTVL.

The J gene is TRBJ1-2, the V gene TRBV27; no clear D. The V end was cut by 6 bases, the J end by 1 base, with 15 bases between. From germline, CDR1 is MNHEY and CDR2 SMNVEV (reference sequence). The CDR3 runs to 15 residues. The CDR3 nucleotides are TGTGCCAGCAGCCCAAGGCTCGGAGTTAACTATGGCTACACCTTC. It specifies CASSPRLGVNYGYTF.

This clone was detected only a few times. The genes are TRBV3-1 (or the pseudogene TRBV3-2) and TRBJ2-7; the match to TRBD2 covers 10 bases. Trimming at V came to 1 base and at J to 3 bases, leaving 3 bases not matched to a gene. Germline V gives CDR1 LGHDT, CDR2 YNNKEL (reference sequence). The CDR3 is 15 residues long. In DNA form, the CDR3 reads TGTGCCAGCAGCCAAGTAGCGGGAGGCTACTACGAGCAGTACTTC. Translating it yields CASSQVAGGYYEQYF.

This chain joins TRBV5-1 and TRBJ2-1; 11 bases align to TRBD2. The CDR3 is 17 amino acids. Trimming cost V 3 bases and J 0 bases; bases outside gene matches: 5. Per the germline V gene, CDR1 is SGHRS and CDR2 is YFSETQ. The CDR3 sequence: CASSSLAGGSSYNEQFF. The CDR3 nucleotides read TGCGCCAGCAGCTCTTTAGCGGGAGGGAGCTCCTACAATGAGCAGTTCTTC.

The chain uses TRBV6-5 and TRBJ2-7; D might be TRBD2 (7 bases). The germline V and J ends were trimmed by 11 bases and 1 base, with 21 bases remaining between them. The CDR3 length is 15 residues. Germline CDR1 MNHEY, CDR2 SVGAGI. The CDR3 DNA sequence: TGTGCCGGGGCCCGGGGGCTAGCGGAGTCCTACGAGCAGTACTTC. It is translated as CAGARGLAESYEQYF.

The chain recombines TRBV5-1 with TRBJ2-5, with 7 bases fitting TRBD2. The CDR3 runs to 14 residues. Germline lookup yields CDR1 SGHRS and CDR2 YFSETQ. Trimming cost V 2 bases and J 3 bases; bases outside gene matches: 4. The CDR3 DNA reads TGCGCCAGCAGCTTCCGGGAGGCCGAAGAGACCCAGTACTTC. Translating gives CASSFREAEETQYF. Combining the CDR3 with reference TRBV5-1 and TRBJ2-5 gives the whole variable domain KAGVTQTPRYLIKTRGQQVTLSCSPISGHRSVSWYQQTPGQGLQFLFEYFSETQRNKGNFPGRFSGRQFSNSRSEMNVSTLELGDSALYLCASSFREAEETQYFGPGTRLLVL.

For this clone: At one end the junction does not follow the germline gene, possibly because of a read error. The chain couples TRBV5-3 to TRBJ1-2; D might be TRBD1 (6 bases). TRBV5-3 is sorted into the ORF group, with uncertain function. The CDR3 totals 14 residues. The CDR3 DNA is TGCGCCAGAAGCTTGAGGGGGGGATTGGATGGCTACACCTTC. Residues: CARSLRGGLDGYTF.

This chain connects TRBV19 to TRBJ2-5, with unresolved D. Germline V gene lookup returns CDR1 LNHDA and CDR2 SQIVND (reference sequence). The CDR3 sequence is 15 residues long. Trimming removed 3 bases from V and 4 bases from J, with 15 bases in between. The CDR3 is CASSIGMGSLETQYF. In nucleotides, the CDR3 is TGTGCCAGTAGTATCGGCATGGGCAGTTTAGAGACCCAGTACTTC.

The V call is TRBV3-1 (or the pseudogene TRBV3-2), the J call TRBJ2-7, with TRBD2 matching over 11 bases. V lost 4 bases and J lost 4; bases outside the gene matches: 9. The germline CDR1 and CDR2 sequences are LGHDT and YNNKEL (reference sequence). The CDR3 covers 16 residues. The DNA for the CDR3 is TGTGCCAGCAGCCCCAACCGACTAGCGGGAAGTTACGAGCAGTACTTC. Its protein is CASSPNRLAGSYEQYF.

This chain links TRBV29-1 with TRBJ2-3, with TRBD1 identical over 8 bases. With 3 bases clipped from V and 7 bases from J, the junction kept 9 bases outside the gene matches. The CDR3 sequence is 14 residues long. CDR1 is SQVTM and CDR2 is ANQGSEA in the germline V gene. CDR3 sequence (DNA): TGCAGCGTTGAGTTGCAGGGGGCACCGTATACGCAGTATTTT. The encoded protein is CSVELQGAPYTQYF.

The V gene is TRBV5-4, the J gene TRBJ2-5, with TRBD2 identical over 14 bases. Germline values: CDR1 SGHNT, CDR2 YYREEE (reference sequence). The J segment lost 3 bases and the V segment lost 4 bases, leaving 5 bases of the junction unmatched. CDR3 length: 16 amino acids. The CDR3 bases are TGTGCCAGCAGCCGTGGGACTAGCGGGAGTGAAGAGACCCAGTACTTC. This codes for CASSRGTSGSEETQYF.

V gene TRBV23-1 combines with J gene TRBJ2-1; 10 nucleotides line up with TRBD2. TRBV23-1 is designated an ORF whose function remains uncertain. The CDR3 is 15 amino acids. The V segment lost 8 bases and the J segment 7 bases; nucleotides outside the gene matches: 11. The CDR3 DNA follows: TGCGCCAGCTCCAATTGGGGGACTAGCGAGAATGAGCAGTTCTTC. Amino acid sequence: CASSNWGTSENEQFF.

V gene TRBV27 combines with J gene TRBJ2-7, with D possibly matching TRBD2 (5 bases). CDR1 is MNHEY, CDR2 SMNVEV, per germline (reference sequence). The CDR3 loop spans 15 amino acids. Trimming shortened V by 6 bases and J by 7 bases, and 22 bases separated the two germline ends. CDR3 nucleotide sequence: TGTGCCAGCAGGGAGGCCCCATCCCCCTACGTGGAGCAGTACTTC. It codes for CASREAPSPYVEQYF.

This clone was recorded only once. This rearrangement joins TRBV12-3 or TRBV12-4 to TRBJ1-1; D might be TRBD1 (5 bases). The CDR3 runs to 13 residues. Deletions cut 2 bases from V and 12 bases from J, with 16 bases between. DNA of the CDR3: TGTGCCAGCAGTTTATCAGAGTCAGGGCTAACTTTCTTT. Protein: CASSLSESGLTFF.

This CDR3 is CSASGGLNQPQHF. CDR3 bases: TGCAGTGCTAGTGGGGGGCTCAATCAGCCCCAGCATTTT. This chain uses TRBV20-1 with TRBJ1-5; maybe TRBD1 (6 bases). Germline V gene data show CDR1 as DFQATT and CDR2 as SNEGSKA (reference sequence). V was shortened by 3 bases and J by 3 bases, with 9 bases between the two germline ends. This CDR3 is built from 13 residues.

The rearrangement uses TRBV11-1 and TRBJ2-7, with 7 bases aligning to TRBD1. The trim removed 3 bases at V and 5 bases at J, leaving 7 bases unmatched. Germline CDR1 reads SGHAT; CDR2 reads FQDESV (reference sequence). The CDR3 length is 14 residues. Here the CDR3 reads CASSFEGALNEQYF. The CDR3 DNA follows: TGTGCCAGCAGCTTTGAGGGGGCCCTGAACGAGCAGTACTTC.

This clone was counted a few times. The V gene is TRBV5-1, the J gene TRBJ2-7; TRBD2 aligns across 8 bases. V was pared by 0 bases and J by 0 bases, with 2 bases of the junction left unmatched. This CDR3 spans 15 amino acids. CDR1 SGHRS and CDR2 YFSETQ come from the germline V gene. The CDR3 region is CASSLGGGPSYEQYF. The DNA for the CDR3 is TGCGCCAGCAGCTTGGGCGGGGGGCCCTCCTACGAGCAGTACTTC. Full variable domain (outside the CDR3, taken from reference TRBV5-1 and TRBJ2-7): KAGVTQTPRYLIKTRGQQVTLSCSPISGHRSVSWYQQTPGQGLQFLFEYFSETQRNKGNFPGRFSGRQFSNSRSEMNVSTLELGDSALYLCASSLGGGPSYEQYFGPGTRLTVT.

The CDR3 loop reads CASRGLAGTPLTDTQYF. The CDR3 coding sequence is TGCGCCAGCAGGGGACTAGCGGGTACCCCCCTCACAGATACGCAGTATTTT. The chain combines TRBV10-1 with TRBJ2-3, with TRBD2 identical over 12 bases. The CDR3 contains 17 residues. The J segment lost 2 bases and the V segment lost 6 bases, leaving 9 bases of the junction unmatched. The germline V gene has CDR1 WNHNN and CDR2 SYGVQD (reference sequence).

This sequence joins TRBV5-4 and TRBJ1-2; D is perhaps TRBD1 (6 bases). The V end lost 0 bases, the J end lost 6 bases, and 9 bases lay between the germline ends. Germline V gene lookup returns CDR1 SGHNT and CDR2 YYREEE (reference sequence). The CDR3 has 13 residues. Here the CDR3 DNA reads TGTGCCAGCAGCTTGGTGGCAGGGGATGGCTACACCTTC. Protein: CASSLVAGDGYTF.

The rearrangement uses TRBV5-1 and TRBJ1-4; TRBD1 aligns across 10 bases. Germline V gene data show CDR1 as SGHRS and CDR2 as YFSETQ. The CDR3 covers 15 residues. V lost 3 bases and J lost 8; bases outside the gene matches: 7. In nucleotides, the CDR3 is TGCGCCAGCAGCTCGGGGGACAGGGGAACGGAAAAACTGTTTTTT. Protein sequence: CASSSGDRGTEKLFF.

The chain employs TRBV27 and TRBJ1-2; TRBD1 aligns across 10 bases. In germline, CDR1 is MNHEY, CDR2 SMNVEV (reference sequence). This CDR3 region has 16 residues. V dropped 4 bases and J dropped 7; count of bases not matched to a gene: 12. CDR3 bases: TGTGCCAGCAGTTACGGGACAGGGGAACGGCCGCGTGGCTACACCTTC. Amino acids: CASSYGTGERPRGYTF.

A single count supports this clone. This sequence joins TRBV7-8 and TRBJ2-7, with 11 bases identical to TRBD2. V gave up 5 bases and J gave up 4 bases; unmatched junction bases: 7. The CDR3 has 15 residues. Germline V lookup: CDR1 SGHVS, CDR2 FQNEAQ. CDR3 nucleotides: TGTGCCAGCAGCAAACTAGCGGGAGAACCATACGAGCAGTACTTC. This encodes CASSKLAGEPYEQYF.

The V call is TRBV5-1, the J call TRBJ1-4, with 10 bases matching TRBD1. Trimming cost V 5 bases and J 7 bases; bases outside gene matches: 5. The CDR3 runs to 14 residues. Germline CDR1 is SGHRS and CDR2 is YFSETQ. The CDR3: CASSTDRGSEKLFF. In nucleotides, the CDR3 is TGCGCCAGCAGTACGGACAGGGGGAGTGAAAAACTGTTTTTT.